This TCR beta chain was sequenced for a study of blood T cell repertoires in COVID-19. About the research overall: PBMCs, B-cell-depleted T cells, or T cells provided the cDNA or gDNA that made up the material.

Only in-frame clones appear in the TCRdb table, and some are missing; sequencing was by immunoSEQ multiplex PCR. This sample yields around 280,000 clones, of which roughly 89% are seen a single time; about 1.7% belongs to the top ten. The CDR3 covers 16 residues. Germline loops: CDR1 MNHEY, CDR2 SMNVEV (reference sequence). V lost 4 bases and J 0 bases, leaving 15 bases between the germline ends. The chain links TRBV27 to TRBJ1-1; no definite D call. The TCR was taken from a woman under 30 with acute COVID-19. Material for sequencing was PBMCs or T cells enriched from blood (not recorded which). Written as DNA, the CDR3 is TGTGCCAGCAGTTCGTGGAGGAACCCAATGAACACTGAAGCTTTCTTT. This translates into CASSSWRNPMNTEAFF.